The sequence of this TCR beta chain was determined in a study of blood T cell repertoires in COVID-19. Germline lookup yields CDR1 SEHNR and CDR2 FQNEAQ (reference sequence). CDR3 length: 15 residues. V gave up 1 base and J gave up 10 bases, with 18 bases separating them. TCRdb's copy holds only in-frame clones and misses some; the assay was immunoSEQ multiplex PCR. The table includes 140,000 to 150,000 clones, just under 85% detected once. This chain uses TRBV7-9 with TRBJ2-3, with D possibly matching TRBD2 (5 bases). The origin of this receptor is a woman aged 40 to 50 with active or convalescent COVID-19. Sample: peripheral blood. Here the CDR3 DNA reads TGTGCCAGCAGCTTAGAGGTTAGCGCGATGAACGCGCAGTATTTT. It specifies CASSLEVSAMNAQYF.